This T cell receptor beta chain was captured in a study of T cells in pancreatic ductal adenocarcinoma. General study findings and limits: This surgical cohort overrepresents the minority presenting with early-stage disease. Blood had more productive templates and about 7.9-fold more unique clonotypes than tumor. Mean clonality was about 0.12 in tumors and about 0.069 in blood, not significantly different.

Using immunoSEQ multiplex PCR, the repertoire was profiled, and TCRdb retains in-frame clones only, with some absent. The sample contains around 16,000 clones, about 90% of which appear only once. V dropped 0 bases and J dropped 8 bases, with 23 bases sitting between them. Per the germline V gene, CDR1 is SGHTA and CDR2 is FQGTGA. The CDR3 length is 18 residues. Surgery without prior neoadjuvant therapy was the treatment of the selected pancreatic ductal adenocarcinoma patients. Concerning this clone itself: Its antigen is still unknown.

The sequence came from a human donor with pancreatic ductal adenocarcinoma. V is TRBV7-3 and J is TRBJ2-1; the D gene is possibly TRBD2 (7 bases). Sequenced material: PBMCs. The CDR3: CASSLTLRGGAITDEQFF. The CDR3 DNA reads TGTGCCAGCAGCTTAACATTGAGGGGGGGCGCGATTACCGATGAGCAGTTCTTC.